The source of this T cell receptor (beta chain) is a study of blood T cell repertoires in COVID-19. Study details: Sites in the United States, Italy and Spain provided acute and convalescent COVID-19 samples.

Authors' methods: The assay estimated nucleated cells by amplifying reference gene primers. Produced via immunoSEQ multiplex PCR; TCRdb's table is partial and in-frame only. The V and J calls and clone size come from that table; D and trimming were worked out from the DNA. The sample has about 250,000 clones, 75% to 90% seen once. The TCR originated in a woman in her thirties or forties who had recovered from COVID-19. Sequencing was done on a sample of peripheral blood.

CDR3 sequence reads: CASSSGGPGDEAFF. The CDR3 nucleotides read TGTGCCAGCAGTTCGGGGGGTCCCGGGGATGAAGCTTTCTTT. The V and J genes are TRBV28 and TRBJ1-1; the D gene is possibly TRBD1 (5 bases). V was cut by 4 bases and J by 7 bases, with 16 bases left in between. Germline CDR1 reads MDHEN; CDR2 reads SYDVKM. The CDR3 extends over 14 amino acids.